This TCR beta chain was recorded in a study of blood T cell repertoires in COVID-19. Study as a whole: T cells, B-cell-depleted T cells, or PBMCs supplied cDNA or gDNA.

Across fewer than 25 US areas, participants ranged in age from about 18 to 100 years. Recovered status applied to Cohort 3 donors who had two consecutive negative PCRs. It also applied to those with clearance or with symptom resolution. This CDR3 comprises 16 residues. Germline CDR1 and CDR2: MGHRA and YSYEKL. The V end was cut by 0 bases, the J end by 2 bases, with 14 bases between. Original handling: Researchers report that nucleated cell counts were estimated from reference gene primer amplification. The repertoire was sequenced with immunoSEQ multiplex PCR; TCRdb's copy has only in-frame clones and lacks some. That table furnishes V, J and clone size, whereas the DNA furnished D and trimming. In the table there are approximately 440,000 clones, less than 95% of which are singletons.

The receptor was derived from a man between 18 and 29 years old who had recovered from COVID-19. The rearrangement links TRBV4-1 to TRBJ2-7; D is ambiguous. The sequencing input was PBMCs or T cells enriched from blood (not recorded which). CDR3 in amino acids: CASSQDHVRLTYEQYF. The CDR3 DNA sequence: TGCGCCAGCAGCCAAGATCACGTCCGTCTAACCTACGAGCAGTACTTC.